This T cell receptor beta chain was sequenced in a study of cytomegalovirus exposure and HLA in healthy donors. General study points: CMV antigen specificity was confirmed in vitro for a few CMV-associated chains.

Points on this clone: Its antigen remains unknown.

Donors were drawn from the approximately 130-subject validation cohort, separate from the approximately 620-subject first cohort. Some clones are missing from TCRdb's copy, which holds only in-frame ones; the method was immunoSEQ multiplex PCR. The sample has about 44,000 clones, 90% to 95% seen once; the top ten hold approximately 2.1%. V lost 4 bases, J lost 3 bases, and 12 bases lay in between. Germline CDR1 reads SGHRS; CDR2 reads YFSETQ. The CDR3 consists of 14 residues. The V call is TRBV5-1, the J call TRBJ2-3, with D perhaps matching TRBD2 (6 bases). The receptor was derived from a woman aged 18-30 years in good health and CMV-seronegative. Source material: PBMCs. The CDR3 loop is CASSRGTTTDTQYF. CDR3 DNA sequence: TGCGCCAGCAGCCGCGGGACGACGACAGATACGCAGTATTTT.